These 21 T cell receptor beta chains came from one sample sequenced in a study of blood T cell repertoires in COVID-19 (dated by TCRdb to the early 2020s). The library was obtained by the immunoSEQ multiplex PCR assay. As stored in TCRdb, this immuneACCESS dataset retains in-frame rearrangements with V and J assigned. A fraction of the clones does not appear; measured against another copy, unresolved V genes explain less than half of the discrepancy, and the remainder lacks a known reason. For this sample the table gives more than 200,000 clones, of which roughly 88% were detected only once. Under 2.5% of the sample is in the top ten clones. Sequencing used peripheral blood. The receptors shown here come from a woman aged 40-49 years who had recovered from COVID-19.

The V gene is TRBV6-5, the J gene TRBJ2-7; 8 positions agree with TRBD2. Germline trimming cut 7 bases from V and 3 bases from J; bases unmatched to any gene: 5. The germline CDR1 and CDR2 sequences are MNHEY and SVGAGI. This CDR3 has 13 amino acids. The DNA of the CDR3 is TGTGCCAGCACCTACGGGGGGGGCTACGAGCAGTACTTC. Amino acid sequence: CASTYGGGYEQYF.

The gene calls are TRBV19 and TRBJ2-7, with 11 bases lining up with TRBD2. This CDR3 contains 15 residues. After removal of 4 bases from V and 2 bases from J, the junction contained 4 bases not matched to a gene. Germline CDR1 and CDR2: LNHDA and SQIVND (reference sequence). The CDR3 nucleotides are TGTGCCAGTAGTAGCCGACTAGCGGGACCCTACGAGCAGTACTTC. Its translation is CASSSRLAGPYEQYF.

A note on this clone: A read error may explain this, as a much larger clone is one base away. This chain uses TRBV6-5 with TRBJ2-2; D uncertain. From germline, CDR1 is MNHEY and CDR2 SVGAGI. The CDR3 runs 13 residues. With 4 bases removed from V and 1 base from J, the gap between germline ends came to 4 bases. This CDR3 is CASSSQNTGELFF. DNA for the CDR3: TGTGCCAGCAGTTCACAGAACACCGGGGAGCTGTTTTTT.

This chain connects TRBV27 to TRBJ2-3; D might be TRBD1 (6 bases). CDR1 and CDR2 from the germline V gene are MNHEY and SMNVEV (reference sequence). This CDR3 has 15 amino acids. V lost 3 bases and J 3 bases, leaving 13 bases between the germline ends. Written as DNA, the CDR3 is TGTGCCAGCAGTTTCTCAACAGGGAAAACAGATACGCAGTATTTT. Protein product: CASSFSTGKTDTQYF.

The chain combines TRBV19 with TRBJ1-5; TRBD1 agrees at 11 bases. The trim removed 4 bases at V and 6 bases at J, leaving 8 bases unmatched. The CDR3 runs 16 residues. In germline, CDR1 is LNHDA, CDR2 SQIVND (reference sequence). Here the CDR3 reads CASSRGGQGAIQPQHF. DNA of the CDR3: TGTGCCAGTAGTAGGGGCGGACAGGGGGCAATTCAGCCCCAGCATTTT.

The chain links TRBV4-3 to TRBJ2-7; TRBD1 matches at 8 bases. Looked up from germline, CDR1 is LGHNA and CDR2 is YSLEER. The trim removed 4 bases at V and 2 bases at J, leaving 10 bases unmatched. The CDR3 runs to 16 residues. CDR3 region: CASSRDPTGGPYEQYF. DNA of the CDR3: TGCGCCAGCAGCCGGGACCCTACAGGGGGACCCTACGAGCAGTACTTC.

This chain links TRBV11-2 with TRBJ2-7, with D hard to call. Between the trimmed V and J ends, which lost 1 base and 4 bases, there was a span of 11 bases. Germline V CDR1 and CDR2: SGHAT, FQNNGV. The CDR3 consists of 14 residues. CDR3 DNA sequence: TGTGCCAGCAGCTTAGGTGAAGGAGTATACGAGCAGTACTTC. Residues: CASSLGEGVYEQYF. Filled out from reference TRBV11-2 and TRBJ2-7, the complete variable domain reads EAGVAQSPRYKIIEKRQSVAFWCNPISGHATLYWYQQILGQGPKLLIQFQNNGVVDDSQLPKDRFSAERLKGVDSTLKIQPAKLEDSAVYLCASSLGEGVYEQYFGPGTRLTVT.

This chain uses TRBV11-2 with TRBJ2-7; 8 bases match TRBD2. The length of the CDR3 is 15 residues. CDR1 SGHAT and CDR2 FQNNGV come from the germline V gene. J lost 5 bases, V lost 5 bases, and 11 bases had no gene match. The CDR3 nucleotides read TGTGCCAGCAGCCCGACTAGCGACCTGAGGAACGAGCAGTACTTC. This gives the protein CASSPTSDLRNEQYF.

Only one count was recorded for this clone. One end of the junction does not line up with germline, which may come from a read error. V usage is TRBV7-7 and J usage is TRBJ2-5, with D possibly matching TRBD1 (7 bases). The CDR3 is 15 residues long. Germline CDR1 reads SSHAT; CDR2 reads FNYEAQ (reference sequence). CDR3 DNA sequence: TGTGCTAGCAGCTACCGTGGAGGGGGCGAAGAGACCCAGTACTTC. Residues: CASSYRGGGEETQYF.

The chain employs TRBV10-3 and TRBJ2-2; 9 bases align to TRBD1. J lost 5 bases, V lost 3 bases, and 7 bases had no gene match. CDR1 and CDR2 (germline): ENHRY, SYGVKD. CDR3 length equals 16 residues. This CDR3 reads CAISDPGQGRTGELFF. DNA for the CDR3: TGTGCCATCAGTGACCCTGGACAGGGGAGGACCGGGGAGCTGTTTTTT.

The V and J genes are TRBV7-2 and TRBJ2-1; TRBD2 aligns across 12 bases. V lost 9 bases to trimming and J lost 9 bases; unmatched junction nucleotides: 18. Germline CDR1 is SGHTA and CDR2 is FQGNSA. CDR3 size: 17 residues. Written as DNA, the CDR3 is TGTGCCAGTCAGATGGGGGCTAGCGGGAGGGTTGGCAGTGAGCAGTTCTTC. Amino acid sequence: CASQMGASGRVGSEQFF. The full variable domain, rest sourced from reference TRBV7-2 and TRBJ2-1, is GAGVSQSPSNKVTEKGKDVELRCDPISGHTALYWYRQSLGQGLEFLIYFQGNSAPDKSGLPSDRFSAERTGGSVSTLTIQRTQQEDSAVYLCASQMGASGRVGSEQFFGPGTRLTVL.

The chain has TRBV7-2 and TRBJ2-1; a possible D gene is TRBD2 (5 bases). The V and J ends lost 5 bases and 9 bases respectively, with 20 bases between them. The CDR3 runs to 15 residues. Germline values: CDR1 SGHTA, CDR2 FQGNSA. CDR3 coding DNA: TGTGCCAGCAGCCCTGCCGGCCCGGGGAGTCTTGAGCAGTTCTTC. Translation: CASSPAGPGSLEQFF.

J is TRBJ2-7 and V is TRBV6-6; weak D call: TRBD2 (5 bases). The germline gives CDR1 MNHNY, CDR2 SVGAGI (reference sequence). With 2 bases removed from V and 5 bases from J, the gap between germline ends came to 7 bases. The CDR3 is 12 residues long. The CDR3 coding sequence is TGTGCCAGCAGTTACCCCGGGAACGAGCAGTACTTC. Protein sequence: CASSYPGNEQYF.

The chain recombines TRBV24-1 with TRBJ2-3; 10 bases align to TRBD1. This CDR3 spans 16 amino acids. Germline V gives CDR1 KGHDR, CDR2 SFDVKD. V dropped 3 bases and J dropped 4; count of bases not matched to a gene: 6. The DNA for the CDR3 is TGTGCCACCAGTGATACTGACAGGGGGCAAGCAGATACGCAGTATTTT. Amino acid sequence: CATSDTDRGQADTQYF.

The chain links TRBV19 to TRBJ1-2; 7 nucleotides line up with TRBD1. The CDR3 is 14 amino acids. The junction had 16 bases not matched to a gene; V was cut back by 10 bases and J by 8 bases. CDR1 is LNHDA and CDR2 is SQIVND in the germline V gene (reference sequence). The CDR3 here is CATSGRGGAAGYTF. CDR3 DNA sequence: TGTGCCACCTCCGGGAGAGGGGGCGCGGCGGGCTACACCTTC.

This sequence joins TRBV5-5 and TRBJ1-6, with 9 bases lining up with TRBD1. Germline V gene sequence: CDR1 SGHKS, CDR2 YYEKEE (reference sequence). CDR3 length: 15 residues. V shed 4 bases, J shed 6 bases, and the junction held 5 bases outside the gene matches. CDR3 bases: TGTGCCAGCAGCGTAGGACAGGGGTTTAATTCACCCCTCCACTTT. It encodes CASSVGQGFNSPLHF.

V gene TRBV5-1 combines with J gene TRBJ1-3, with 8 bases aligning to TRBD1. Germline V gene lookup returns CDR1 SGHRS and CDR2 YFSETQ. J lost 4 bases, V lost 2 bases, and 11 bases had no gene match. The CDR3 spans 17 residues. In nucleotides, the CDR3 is TGCGCCAGCAGCTTTCCCCCCAGGGGGCGAGTCGGAAACACCATATATTTT. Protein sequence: CASSFPPRGRVGNTIYF.

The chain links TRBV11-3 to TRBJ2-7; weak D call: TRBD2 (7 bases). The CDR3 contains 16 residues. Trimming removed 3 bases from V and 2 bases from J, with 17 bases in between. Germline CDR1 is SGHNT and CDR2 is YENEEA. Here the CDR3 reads CASSFNRVGRAYEQYF. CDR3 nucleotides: TGTGCCAGCAGCTTCAACAGGGTTGGGAGGGCCTACGAGCAGTACTTC. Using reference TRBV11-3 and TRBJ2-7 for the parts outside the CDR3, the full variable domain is EAGVVQSPRYKIIEKKQPVAFWCNPISGHNTLYWYLQNLGQGPELLIRYENEEAVDDSQLPKDRFSAERLKGVDSTLKIQPAELGDSAVYLCASSFNRVGRAYEQYFGPGTRLTVT.

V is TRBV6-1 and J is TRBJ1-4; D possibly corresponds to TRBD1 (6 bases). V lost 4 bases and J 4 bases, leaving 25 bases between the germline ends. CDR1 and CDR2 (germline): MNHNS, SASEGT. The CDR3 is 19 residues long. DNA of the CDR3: TGTGCCAGCAGTGTCAAAAAGAAAGACAGGCTAGGGGATAATGAAAAACTGTTTTTT. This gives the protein CASSVKKKDRLGDNEKLFF.

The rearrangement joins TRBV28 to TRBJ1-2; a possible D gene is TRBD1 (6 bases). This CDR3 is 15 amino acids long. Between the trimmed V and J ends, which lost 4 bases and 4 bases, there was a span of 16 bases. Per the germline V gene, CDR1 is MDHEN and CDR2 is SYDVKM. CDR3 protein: CASSSAGGRIYGYTF. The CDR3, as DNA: TGTGCCAGCAGTTCCGCGGGGGGCAGGATCTATGGCTACACCTTC.

The CDR3 protein is CASSSTSGRYEQYF. The DNA for the CDR3 is TGTGCCAGTAGTAGTACTAGCGGGAGGTACGAGCAGTACTTC. This chain uses TRBV19 with TRBJ2-7; 12 positions agree with TRBD2. Trimming cost V 4 bases and J 4 bases; bases outside gene matches: 2. The V gene's germline CDR1 is LNHDA and CDR2 SQIVND (reference sequence). The CDR3 spans 14 residues. The whole variable domain, filled in from reference TRBV19 and TRBJ2-7, reads DGGITQSPKYLFRKEGQNVTLSCEQNLNHDAMYWYRQDPGQGLRLIYYSQIVNDFQKGDIAEGYSVSREKKESFPLTVTSAQKNPTAFYLCASSSTSGRYEQYFGPGTRLTVT.